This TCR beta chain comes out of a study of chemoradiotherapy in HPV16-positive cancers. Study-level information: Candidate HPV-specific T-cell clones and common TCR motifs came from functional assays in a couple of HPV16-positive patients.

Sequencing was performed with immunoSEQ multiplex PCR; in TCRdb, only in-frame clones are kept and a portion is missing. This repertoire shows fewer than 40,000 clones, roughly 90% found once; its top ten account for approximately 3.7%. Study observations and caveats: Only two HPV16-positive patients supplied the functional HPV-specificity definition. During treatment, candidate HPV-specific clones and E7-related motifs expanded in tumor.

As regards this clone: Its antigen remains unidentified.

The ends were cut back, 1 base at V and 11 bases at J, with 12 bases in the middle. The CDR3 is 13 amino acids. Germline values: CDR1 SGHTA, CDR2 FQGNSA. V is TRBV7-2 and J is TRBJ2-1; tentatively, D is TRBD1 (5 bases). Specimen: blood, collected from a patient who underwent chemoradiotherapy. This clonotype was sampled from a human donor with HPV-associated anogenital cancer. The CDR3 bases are TGTGCCAGCAGCTTAGATTTGTGGGGCCAGCAGTTCTTC. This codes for CASSLDLWGQQFF.